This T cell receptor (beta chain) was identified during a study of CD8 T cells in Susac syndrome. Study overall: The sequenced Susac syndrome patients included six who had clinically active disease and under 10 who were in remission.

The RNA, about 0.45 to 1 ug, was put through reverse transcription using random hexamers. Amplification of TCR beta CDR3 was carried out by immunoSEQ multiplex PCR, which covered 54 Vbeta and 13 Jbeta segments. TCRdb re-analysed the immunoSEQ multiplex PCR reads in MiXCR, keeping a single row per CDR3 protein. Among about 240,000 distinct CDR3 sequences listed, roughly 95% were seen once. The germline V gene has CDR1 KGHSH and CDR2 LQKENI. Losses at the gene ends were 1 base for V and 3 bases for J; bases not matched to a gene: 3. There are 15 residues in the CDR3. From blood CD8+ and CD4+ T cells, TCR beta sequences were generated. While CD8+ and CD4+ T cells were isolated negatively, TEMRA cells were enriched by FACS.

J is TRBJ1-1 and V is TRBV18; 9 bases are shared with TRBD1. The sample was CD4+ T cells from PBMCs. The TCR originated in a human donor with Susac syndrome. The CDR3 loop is CASSPQGQGYTEAFF. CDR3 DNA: TGTGCCAGCTCACCACAGGGACAGGGTTACACTGAAGCTTTCTTT.